This passage covers 13 T cell receptor beta chains from one sample sequenced in a study of blood T cell repertoires in COVID-19. This table comes from immunoSEQ multiplex PCR, and its TCRdb copy is limited to in-frame clones, with some not included. The data show under 100,000 clones, with over 60% seen just once and roughly a fifth held by the top ten. Sequencing used peripheral blood. These receptors were obtained from a woman of 80 years or more with active or convalescent COVID-19.

CDR3 loop: CASSSKTGNYGYTF. CDR3 in DNA: TGTGCCAGCAGCTCTAAGACGGGAAACTATGGCTACACCTTC. The chain combines TRBV5-4 with TRBJ1-2; D unresolved. Per germline, CDR1 SGHNT and CDR2 YYREEE (reference sequence). The CDR3 has 14 residues. V was cut by 3 bases and J by 2 bases, with 11 bases left in between. Full variable domain (rest looked up from reference TRBV5-4 and TRBJ1-2): ETGVTQSPTHLIKTRGQQVTLRCSSQSGHNTVSWYQQALGQGPQFIFQYYREEENGRGNFPPRFSGLQFPNYSSELNVNALELDDSALYLCASSSKTGNYGYTFGSGTRLTVV.

This rearrangement joins TRBV2 to TRBJ2-1; 8 bases match TRBD2. Trimming removed 6 bases from V and 6 bases from J; junction bases left unmatched: 7. The CDR3 contains 14 residues. Germline CDR1 is SNHLY and CDR2 is FYNNEI. The CDR3: CASSPGGGSNEQFF. Here the CDR3 DNA reads TGTGCCAGCAGCCCCGGGGGGGGATCCAATGAGCAGTTCTTC.

The genes are TRBV4-1 and TRBJ1-5; D unclear. In germline, CDR1 is MGHRA, CDR2 YSYEKL. The CDR3 spans 15 residues. V shed 4 bases and J shed 4 bases, with 14 bases lying between them. The CDR3 sequence is CASSLTAGRNQPQHF. The CDR3 region has the DNA TGCGCCAGCAGCCTTACGGCGGGAAGAAATCAGCCCCAGCATTTT.

This CDR3 reads CSAGTRQGDVGYTF. The CDR3 bases are TGCAGCGCTGGGACCCGACAGGGGGATGTTGGCTACACCTTC. The chain joins TRBV29-1 to TRBJ1-2; 9 bases are a match to TRBD1. J lost 7 bases, V lost 7 bases, and 13 bases had no gene match. The CDR3 covers 14 residues. The germline V gene has CDR1 SQVTM and CDR2 ANQGSEA.

This chain uses TRBV25-1 with TRBJ2-6, with D maybe TRBD2 (6 bases). Between the trimmed V and J ends, which lost 3 bases and 5 bases, there was a span of 14 bases. The CDR3 has 16 residues. Germline V gene lookup returns CDR1 MGHDK and CDR2 SYGVNS. CDR3 region: CASSDIMGGRANVLTF. In DNA form, the CDR3 reads TGTGCCAGCAGTGATATAATGGGAGGCCGGGCCAACGTCCTGACTTTC.

The rearrangement uses TRBV12-5 and TRBJ1-1; D remains ambiguous. This CDR3 is built from 14 residues. Trimming pared 6 bases from V and 0 bases from J, leaving 11 bases between. Germline V CDR1 and CDR2: LGHNT, FRNRAP. CDR3 region: CASGAGALNTEAFF. The CDR3 DNA reads TGTGCTAGTGGGGCAGGCGCTCTGAACACTGAAGCTTTCTTT.

The chain links TRBV10-3 to TRBJ2-5, with 8 bases matching TRBD2. Germline V gives CDR1 ENHRY, CDR2 SYGVKD. The V gene end was trimmed by 6 bases and the J gene end by 5 bases; junction bases not matched to a gene: 11. The CDR3 totals 15 residues. CDR3 residues: CAISPRREGGETQYF. The CDR3 coding sequence is TGTGCCATCAGCCCCCGCCGGGAGGGCGGGGAGACCCAGTACTTC.

The chain joins TRBV9 to TRBJ2-1; tentative D call: TRBD1 (5 bases). This CDR3 has 14 amino acids. Germline lookup yields CDR1 SGDLS and CDR2 YYNGEE. V was trimmed by 2 bases and J by 9 bases, leaving 15 bases between them. In nucleotides, the CDR3 is TGTGCCAGCAGCGTCAATTGGGGCTTGGGTGAGCAGTTCTTC. Translated: CASSVNWGLGEQFF. Full variable domain (outside the CDR3, taken from reference TRBV9 and TRBJ2-1): DSGVTQTPKHLITATGQRVTLRCSPRSGDLSVYWYQQSLDQGLQFLIQYYNGEERAKGNILERFSAQQFPDLHSELNLSSLELGDSALYFCASSVNWGLGEQFFGPGTRLTVL.

V is TRBV24-1 and J is TRBJ1-5; no firm D call. CDR3 length equals 12 residues. Germline-derived CDR1 and CDR2 are KGHDR and SFDVKD. Between the trimmed V and J ends, which lost 3 bases and 11 bases, there was a span of 10 bases. The CDR3: CATSDGRGSQHF. The CDR3 coding sequence is TGTGCCACCAGTGATGGTCGGGGATCCCAGCATTTT.

This clone was detected once. The J gene is TRBJ2-2, the V gene TRBV9; D is perhaps TRBD2 (5 bases). V was trimmed by 7 bases and J by 4 bases, leaving 14 bases between them. The CDR3 consists of 14 residues. Germline V gene lookup returns CDR1 SGDLS and CDR2 YYNGEE. In DNA, the CDR3 is TGTGCCAGCCGTGACATCGGAGGCACCGGGGAGCTGTTTTTT. This translates into CASRDIGGTGELFF.

The V call is TRBV4-3, the J call TRBJ1-6, with a possible D match to TRBD1 (6 bases). Trimming removed 5 bases at V and 7 bases at J, with 15 bases between. The CDR3 runs 15 residues. Germline V CDR1 and CDR2: LGHNA, YSLEER. The CDR3 loop reads CASSETDRPNSPLHF. CDR3 sequence (DNA): TGCGCCAGCAGCGAAACAGACAGGCCAAATTCACCCCTCCACTTT.

This chain joins TRBV18 and TRBJ2-3; tentatively, D is TRBD1 (7 bases). Germline lookup yields CDR1 KGHSH and CDR2 LQKENI. V lost 7 bases and J lost 4, with 21 bases in between. The CDR3 loop spans 16 amino acids. The CDR3 bases are TGTGCCAGCTTAACCAGGGGGGCCTTCCGCCCAGATACGCAGTATTTT. This gives the protein CASLTRGAFRPDTQYF.

V usage is TRBV20-1 and J usage is TRBJ1-1; 7 bases line up with TRBD1. The CDR3 covers 16 residues. CDR1 and CDR2 from the germline V gene are DFQATT and SNEGSKA (reference sequence). Trimming removed 3 bases from V and 3 bases from J; junction bases left unmatched: 13. CDR3 DNA sequence: TGCAGTGCTAGTGGTAGAGCAGGGGGTCGGGACACTGAAGCTTTCTTT. Protein product: CSASGRAGGRDTEAFF.